This TCR beta chain was identified in a study of glioma-infiltrating T cells after dendritic cell vaccination. Study background: At biweekly intervals, patients got three intradermal dendritic cell vaccine injections.

This clone was detected once. Germline-derived CDR1 and CDR2 are GTSNPN and SVGIG (reference sequence). CDR3 length equals 12 residues. Deletions cut 3 bases from V and 7 bases from J, with 12 bases between. Described time point: after dendritic cell vaccination, including at tumor progression/relapse. Fresh-frozen tumor tissue and more than two years of survival data were available for all. The immunoSEQ assay amplified TCRB CDR3 from up to roughly 2 ug DNA. Assay used: immunoSEQ multiplex PCR; TCRdb lists only in-frame clones, some missing. This sample has 55,000 to 75,000 clones, with about four fifths found just once.

The origin of this receptor is a human donor with glioblastoma. The chain carries TRBV30 and TRBJ1-1; D gene unclear. Here the sequenced sample was blood, taken after dendritic cell vaccination. This CDR3 is CAWSPEGGEAFF. The CDR3 bases are TGTGCCTGGAGCCCCGAAGGAGGTGAAGCTTTCTTT.